The 9 T cell receptor beta chains in this list originate from one sample, sequenced in a study of T-cell reconstitution after alpha-beta-depleted transplantation in children. It was with unique molecular identifiers that the TCRbeta library was prepared. One entry per CDR3 protein results from TCRdb running MiXCR on the PCR reads. The sample holds roughly 200,000 distinct CDR3 sequences, around 9.2% seen once. The specimen was PBMCs, mostly from graft donor cells, collected 360 days after TCRalphabeta/CD19-depleted stem cell transplant. The receptors were sampled from a male patient aged 2 to 9 who had a stem cell transplant for acute myeloid leukemia, so the T cells may come from the graft donor.

The chain uses TRBV15 and TRBJ1-2; the D gene is possibly TRBD1 (6 bases). Per germline, CDR1 LNHNV and CDR2 YYDKDF (reference sequence). Trimming pared 3 bases from V and 1 base from J, leaving 12 bases between. The CDR3 consists of 15 residues. CDR3 amino acids: CATSRTGTNNYGYTF. The CDR3 DNA is TGTGCCACCAGCAGGACCGGGACAAATAACTATGGCTACACCTTC.

This clonotype was seen a single time. This chain links TRBV7-2 with TRBJ1-5; TRBD1 is a possible D gene (5 bases). The CDR3 is 15 amino acids. V was clipped by 3 bases and J by 4 bases, with 13 bases between them. Germline CDR1 reads SGHTA; CDR2 reads FQGNSA. CDR3 DNA sequence: TGTGCCAGCAGCTTGGCCGGACAACTAAATCAGCCCCAGCATTTT. Its translation: CASSLAGQLNQPQHF.

This chain uses TRBV4-3 with TRBJ2-4; D unclear. The CDR3 is made up of 15 amino acids. Trimming left V 4 bases short and J 1 base short, with 11 bases between. Germline CDR1 reads LGHNA; CDR2 reads YSLEER. This chain's CDR3 is CASSRVLGAKNIQYF. The CDR3 nucleotides read TGCGCCAGCAGCCGGGTGCTAGGTGCCAAAAACATTCAGTACTTC.

This clonotype was counted a few times. The chain joins TRBV15 to TRBJ2-3; D not certain. This CDR3 has 12 residues. With 1 base removed from V and 5 bases from J, the gap between germline ends came to 4 bases. Germline V gene data show CDR1 as LNHNV and CDR2 as YYDKDF (reference sequence). The CDR3 DNA follows: TGTGCCACCAGCAGAGTGAGAGATACGCAGTATTTT. Translating gives CATSRVRDTQYF.

CDR3 bases: TGTGCCAGCAGCTTCCTGGGATCCCTCAGAGGGGAGCTGTTTTTT. Its protein product is CASSFLGSLRGELFF. The V and J genes are TRBV7-2 and TRBJ2-2; no firm D call. Germline V lookup: CDR1 SGHTA, CDR2 FQGNSA. Trimming removed 3 bases at V and 8 bases at J, with 16 bases between. The CDR3 has 15 residues.

This clonotype has a count of ten or more. The V and J genes are TRBV25-1 and TRBJ2-3; TRBD2 agrees at 10 bases. Germline CDR1 and CDR2: MGHDK and SYGVNS. This CDR3 is 16 amino acids long. Trimming cost V 5 bases and J 2 bases; bases outside gene matches: 7. The CDR3 sequence: CASSSRTSGFTDTQYF. CDR3 in DNA: TGTGCCAGCAGTTCTCGGACTAGCGGTTTCACAGATACGCAGTATTTT.

Ten or more counts support this clonotype. The rearrangement links TRBV5-1 to TRBJ2-5; TRBD1 aligns across 7 bases. The CDR3 has 15 amino acids. V lost 3 bases to trimming and J lost 3 bases; unmatched junction nucleotides: 8. Germline V gene sequence: CDR1 SGHRS, CDR2 YFSETQ. CDR3 sequence reads: CASSSLDGQEETQYF. The DNA for the CDR3 is TGCGCCAGCAGCTCATTGGACGGACAGGAAGAGACCCAGTACTTC.

This clonotype came up a few times. The gene calls are TRBV5-1 and TRBJ2-4; 9 bases map to TRBD1. Germline V gene sequence: CDR1 SGHRS, CDR2 YFSETQ. The length of the CDR3 is 16 residues. V was pared by 3 bases and J by 8 bases, with 12 bases of the junction left unmatched. The CDR3 sequence is CASSWTGVSRYDIQYF. The CDR3 DNA reads TGCGCCAGCAGCTGGACAGGGGTATCGAGATATGACATTCAGTACTTC.

There are many counts of this clonotype. The chain has TRBV12-3 or TRBV12-4 and TRBJ2-3; the match to TRBD1 covers 7 bases. The CDR3 runs to 12 residues. V was pared by 6 bases and J by 9 bases, with 6 bases of the junction left unmatched. CDR3 bases: TGTGCCAGCAGAGATACAGGGGCGACGCAGTATTTT. This codes for CASRDTGATQYF.